The T cell receptor beta chain described here comes from a study of immune heterogeneity within non-small cell lung tumors. Overall study results and limits: Both recurring identical dominant CDR3 beta clonotypes and site-unique high-frequency clones were observed across tumor sites within a patient.

V lost 3 bases and J lost 5; bases outside the gene matches: 10. CDR3 length: 16 amino acids. The V gene's germline CDR1 is ENHRY and CDR2 SYGVKD. TCR beta CDR3 was amplified by multiplex PCR using 32 V and 13 J primers. TCRdb re-called the multiplex PCR reads with MiXCR, one entry per CDR3 protein. The sample has about 22,000 distinct CDR3 sequences; 25% to 30% are singletons. About this clonotype: Its antigen is unidentified.

At 600 ng per sample, bulk tumor genomic DNA provided the template. Widely spaced biopsies, several per primary tumor, were obtained at surgery. Curative surgery was undertaken by patients, who had untreated, newly diagnosed non-small cell lung cancer. Patients newly diagnosed with non-small cell lung cancer and having curative-intent surgery served as donors. The chain is built from TRBV10-3 and TRBJ2-3, with 8 bases that match TRBD2. The TCR sequence derives from a man in his forties or fifties with non-small cell lung cancer. Input material: lung tumor tissue. CDR3 in amino acids: CAISESSGRLRDTQYF. Here the CDR3 DNA reads TGTGCCATCAGTGAATCGAGCGGGAGACTCAGAGATACGCAGTATTTT.